This TCR beta chain derives from a study of OX40 agonist ivuxolimab in advanced cancers. Some background on the complete study: Ivuxolimab was an agonistic, fully human IgG2 monoclonal antibody directed against OX40 (CD134), a costimulatory receptor. Intravenous ivuxolimab was administered to patients every 2 weeks at six dose levels: 0.01, 0.1, 0.3, 1.5, 3 and 10 mg/kg. Of the roughly 54 dose-escalation patients, hepatocellular carcinoma was present in about 20, melanoma in roughly 15, renal cell carcinoma in 9 and head and neck cancer in 9. The dose-escalation cohort was around 84% male with a mean age of around 62 years, ranging from roughly 20 to 80. Prior anti-PD-1, anti-PD-L1 or anti-CTLA-4 therapy was permitted, and 40% of dose-escalation patients had received checkpoint inhibitors. Partial responses occurred in three dose-escalation patients: two with cutaneous melanoma and one with hepatocellular carcinoma. Peripheral TCRbeta sequencing aimed to test whether ivuxolimab altered TCR sequence diversity and caused clonal T-cell expansion. The paper reports the monotherapy dose-escalation portion (N of about 50 patients) of the phase I ivuxolimab trial.

The CDR3 goes from the cysteine to the phenylalanine over 16 residues. Only the CDR3 DNA is retained, 48 bases long and in frame from the first base. Germline trimming: 4 bases from V, 1 base from J; junction bases outside gene matches: 7. As encoded in the germline V gene (reference sequence), CDR1 is SGHNT while CDR2 is YYREEE. For this clone: The antigen this receptor binds is unknown. No base quality values were provided; no much bigger clone lies one nucleotide off.

The trial excluded patients who had a history of autoimmune disease or who were on systemic immunosuppression. Peripheral blood for TCR sequencing was collected from all dose cohorts at baseline, on cycle 4 day 1, and on cycle 7 day 1. The samples were taken from a phase I, first-in-human, multicenter, open-label dose-escalation trial of ivuxolimab. Adults with locally advanced or metastatic head and neck squamous cell, hepatocellular, melanoma or renal cell carcinoma were enrolled in the trial. Before TCR sequencing, CD4+ T cells and CD8+ T cells from peripheral blood were sorted into separate populations. Beyond this particular receptor, the publication reports: The antigen specificity of the clonally expanded peripheral T cells was not determined. Low levels of normalized T-cell clonal expansion were also seen in some patients who did not respond. In partial responders in the 0.1-3.0 mg/kg groups, normalized peripheral clonal expansion was found to be among the lowest, especially among CD8+ T cells. After ivuxolimab, CD8+ T cells had more expanded clones than CD4+ T cells on average. At doses from 0.1 to 3.0 mg/kg, clonal expansion was seen in both CD4+ and CD8+ blood T cells between baseline and week 6.

For sequencing of the TCRbeta CDR3 region, genomic DNA was extracted from the sorted cells. TCRbeta CDR3 regions were sequenced using the immunoSEQ Assay. The clones in this table, taken by TCRdb from immuneACCESS, are in-frame only. Not every clone is retained; where verified, under half of the shortfall comes from an unresolved V gene, and the cause of the rest is unknown. The sample data list some 45,000 clones, and around 85% of these were observed just once. The ten largest account for over 0.3% of the sample. The specimen was CD4+ or CD8+ T cells sorted from blood, collected in a trial of the OX40 agonist ivuxolimab. This TCR derives from an adult with an advanced solid tumor such as melanoma, head and neck, liver or kidney cancer. This receptor chain uses TRBV5-4 and TRBJ2-5; 10 bases in the junction line up with TRBD2. The DNA sequence follows: TGTGCCAGCAGCCTGGGGGCTAGCGGGGGCCAAGAGACCCAGTACTTC. Its amino acids are CASSLGASGGQETQYF.